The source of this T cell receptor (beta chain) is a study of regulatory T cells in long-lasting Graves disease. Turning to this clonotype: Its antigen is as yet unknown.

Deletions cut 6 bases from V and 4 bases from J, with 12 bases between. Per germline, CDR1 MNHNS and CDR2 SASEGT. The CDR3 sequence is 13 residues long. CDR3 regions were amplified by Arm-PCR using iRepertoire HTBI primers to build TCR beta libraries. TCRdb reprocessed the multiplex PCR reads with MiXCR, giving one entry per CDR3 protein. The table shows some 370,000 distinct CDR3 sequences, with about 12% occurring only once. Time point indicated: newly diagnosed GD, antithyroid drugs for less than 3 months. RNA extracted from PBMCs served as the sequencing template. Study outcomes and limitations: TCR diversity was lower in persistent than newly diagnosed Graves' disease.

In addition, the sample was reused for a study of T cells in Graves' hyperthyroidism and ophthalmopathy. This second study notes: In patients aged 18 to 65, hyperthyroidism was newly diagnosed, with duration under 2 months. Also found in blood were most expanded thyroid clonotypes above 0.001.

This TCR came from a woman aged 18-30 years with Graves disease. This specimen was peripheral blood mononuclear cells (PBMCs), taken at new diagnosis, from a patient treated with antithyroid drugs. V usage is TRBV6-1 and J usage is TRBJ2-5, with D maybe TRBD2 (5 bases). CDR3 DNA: TGTGCCAGCAGCGCCACTAGAAGAGAGACCCAGTACTTC. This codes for CASSATRRETQYF.